These T cell receptor beta chains were read from a single sample in a study of cytomegalovirus exposure and HLA in healthy donors. The protocol was immunoSEQ multiplex PCR, while the TCRdb copy is restricted to in-frame clones and leaves out a portion. This table has 120,000 to 150,000 clones, 80% to 90% appearing once. Sequencing was performed on PBMCs. The receptors shown here come from a boy aged 2 to 9 in good health and CMV-seronegative. Each CDR3 is given with its conserved first and last residue. The order of the fields is D gene, clone size, V gene, J gene, CDR3 protein, CDR3 DNA. A D gene is named only where the DNA matches it firmly. Clone size is stated in some rows and not others, as once, few, many or a class when expanded.

d_call: -
clone_size: -
v_call: TRBV2
j_call: TRBJ1-2
cdr3_aa: CASRRLARDYGYTF
cdr3_nt: TGTGCCAGCAGGAGGTTGGCCAGGGACTATGGCTACACCTTC

d_call: -
clone_size: -
v_call: TRBV14
j_call: TRBJ2-7
cdr3_aa: CASSQLSYEQYF
cdr3_nt: TGTGCCAGCAGCCAACTTTCCTACGAGCAGTACTTC

d_call: TRBD2
clone_size: -
v_call: TRBV4-1
j_call: TRBJ2-1
cdr3_aa: CASSHPGLAAGAFF
cdr3_nt: TGCGCCAGCAGCCACCCGGGACTAGCGGCGGGGGCGTTCTTC

d_call: -
clone_size: -
v_call: TRBV6-5
j_call: TRBJ2-1
cdr3_aa: CASSYTRTTYNEQFF
cdr3_nt: TGTGCCAGCAGTTACACCCGGACTACCTACAATGAGCAGTTCTTC

d_call: TRBD2
clone_size: -
v_call: TRBV18
j_call: TRBJ2-3
cdr3_aa: CASSPPGSGGWTDTQYF
cdr3_nt: TGTGCCAGCTCACCACCGGGTAGCGGGGGATGGACAGATACGCAGTATTTT

d_call: TRBD1
clone_size: -
v_call: TRBV7-9
j_call: TRBJ2-2
cdr3_aa: CASSLGDRVLTGELFF
cdr3_nt: TGTGCCAGCAGCTTAGGGGACAGGGTTCTAACCGGGGAGCTGTTTTTT

d_call: TRBD1
clone_size: -
v_call: TRBV13
j_call: TRBJ2-1
cdr3_aa: CASSPRRTGSFYNEQFF
cdr3_nt: TGTGCCAGCAGCCCTCGCCGGACAGGGAGTTTCTACAATGAGCAGTTCTTC

d_call: TRBD1
clone_size: -
v_call: TRBV19
j_call: TRBJ2-4
cdr3_aa: CASPLLTGSITLAKNIQYF
cdr3_nt: TGTGCCAGTCCTCTACTGACAGGGAGTATTACTCTAGCCAAAAACATTCAGTACTTC

d_call: TRBD1
clone_size: -
v_call: TRBV29-1
j_call: TRBJ1-5
cdr3_aa: CSVGQGNQPQHF
cdr3_nt: TGCAGCGTTGGACAGGGAAATCAGCCCCAGCATTTT

d_call: -
clone_size: -
v_call: TRBV7-3
j_call: TRBJ2-4
cdr3_aa: CASSLERGSIQYF
cdr3_nt: TGTGCCAGCAGCTTAGAGCGCGGGTCCATTCAGTACTTC

d_call: TRBD2
clone_size: -
v_call: TRBV4-2
j_call: TRBJ2-1
cdr3_aa: CASSQAGTSGSSYNEQFF
cdr3_nt: TGTGCCAGCAGCCAAGCTGGGACTAGCGGGAGCTCCTACAATGAGCAGTTCTTC

d_call: -
clone_size: -
v_call: TRBV5-6
j_call: TRBJ1-3
cdr3_aa: CASSLQVAPGNTIYF
cdr3_nt: TGTGCCAGCAGCTTGCAGGTGGCTCCTGGAAACACCATATATTTT

d_call: -
clone_size: -
v_call: TRBV19
j_call: TRBJ1-1
cdr3_aa: CASSIQGISTEAFF
cdr3_nt: TGTGCCAGTAGTATCCAGGGAATTTCCACTGAAGCTTTCTTT

d_call: TRBD2
clone_size: -
v_call: TRBV7-3
j_call: TRBJ2-1
cdr3_aa: CASSLLAGGKVEQFF
cdr3_nt: TGTGCCAGCAGCCTACTAGCGGGGGGGAAGGTTGAGCAGTTCTTC

d_call: -
clone_size: -
v_call: TRBV30
j_call: TRBJ1-2
cdr3_aa: CAWSSLYGYTF
cdr3_nt: TGTGCCTGGAGCTCTCTCTATGGCTACACCTTC

d_call: TRBD1
clone_size: -
v_call: TRBV13
j_call: TRBJ1-2
cdr3_aa: CASSLSVGGNYGYTF
cdr3_nt: TGTGCCAGCAGCTTAAGTGTAGGGGGCAACTATGGCTACACCTTC

d_call: -
clone_size: -
v_call: TRBV19
j_call: TRBJ1-5
cdr3_aa: CASSSVNGNQPQHF
cdr3_nt: TGTGCCAGTAGTTCGGTCAATGGCAATCAGCCCCAGCATTTT

d_call: TRBD1
clone_size: -
v_call: TRBV5-1
j_call: TRBJ2-3
cdr3_aa: CASSFARTGYSTDTQYF
cdr3_nt: TGCGCCAGCAGCTTCGCTCGGACAGGGTATAGCACAGATACGCAGTATTTT

d_call: -
clone_size: -
v_call: TRBV13
j_call: TRBJ2-5
cdr3_aa: CASSLAVQETQYF
cdr3_nt: TGTGCCAGCAGCTTAGCGGTCCAAGAGACCCAGTACTTC

d_call: -
clone_size: -
v_call: TRBV19
j_call: TRBJ1-1
cdr3_aa: CASTPRLETEAFF
cdr3_nt: TGTGCCAGTACCCCGAGGCTGGAAACTGAAGCTTTCTTT

d_call: -
clone_size: -
v_call: TRBV5-1
j_call: TRBJ2-1
cdr3_aa: CASKMDSDHNEQFF
cdr3_nt: TGCGCCAGCAAAATGGACTCTGACCACAATGAGCAGTTCTTC

d_call: -
clone_size: -
v_call: TRBV23-1
j_call: TRBJ2-1
cdr3_aa: CASSQSPRYNEQFF
cdr3_nt: TGCGCCAGCAGTCAATCTCCCAGATACAATGAGCAGTTCTTC

d_call: -
clone_size: -
v_call: TRBV11-1
j_call: TRBJ2-7
cdr3_aa: CASGVIGRVNEQYF
cdr3_nt: TGTGCCAGCGGGGTCATCGGGAGAGTCAACGAGCAGTACTTC

d_call: -
clone_size: -
v_call: TRBV19
j_call: TRBJ2-7
cdr3_aa: CASSISGQEAYEQYF
cdr3_nt: TGTGCCAGTAGTATATCGGGCCAGGAGGCCTACGAGCAGTACTTC

d_call: -
clone_size: -
v_call: TRBV10-3
j_call: TRBJ1-1
cdr3_aa: CAISRGGTEAFF
cdr3_nt: TGTGCCATCAGCAGGGGTGGCACTGAAGCTTTCTTT

d_call: TRBD1
clone_size: few
v_call: TRBV18
j_call: TRBJ2-7
cdr3_aa: CASSPGDRGAYEQYF
cdr3_nt: TGTGCCAGCTCACCTGGCGACAGGGGAGCCTACGAGCAGTACTTC

d_call: -
clone_size: once
v_call: TRBV6-5
j_call: TRBJ2-7
cdr3_aa: CASSRNPSRGGWYF
cdr3_nt: TGTGCCAGCAGTCGCAACCCCTCTCGAGGCGGTTGGTACTTC

d_call: TRBD2
clone_size: -
v_call: TRBV5-1
j_call: TRBJ2-7
cdr3_aa: CASSSSGATYEQYF
cdr3_nt: TGCGCCAGCAGCTCTAGCGGGGCAACCTACGAGCAGTACTTC

d_call: TRBD1
clone_size: -
v_call: TRBV11-2
j_call: TRBJ2-5
cdr3_aa: CASSGTGGCETQYF
cdr3_nt: TGTGCCAGCAGCGGGACAGGGGGCTGCGAGACCCAGTACTTC

d_call: -
clone_size: -
v_call: TRBV4-3
j_call: TRBJ2-1
cdr3_aa: CASSQTQVGGHEQFF
cdr3_nt: TGCGCCAGCAGCCAAACCCAGGTGGGGGGGCATGAGCAGTTCTTC

d_call: -
clone_size: -
v_call: TRBV11-2
j_call: TRBJ2-5
cdr3_aa: CASSLVVLGAGRETQYF
cdr3_nt: TGTGCCAGCAGCTTAGTGGTTCTGGGGGCGGGCCGGGAGACCCAGTACTTC

d_call: -
clone_size: -
v_call: TRBV28
j_call: TRBJ1-2
cdr3_aa: CASSLSNYGYTF
cdr3_nt: TGTGCCAGCAGTTTATCGAACTATGGCTACACCTTC

d_call: -
clone_size: -
v_call: TRBV19
j_call: TRBJ2-3
cdr3_aa: CASSISDTQYF
cdr3_nt: TGTGCCAGTAGTATCTCAGATACGCAGTATTTT

d_call: TRBD2
clone_size: -
v_call: TRBV7-9
j_call: TRBJ2-5
cdr3_aa: CASSLGASGKIQETQYF
cdr3_nt: TGTGCCAGCAGCTTAGGTGCTAGCGGAAAGATTCAAGAGACCCAGTACTTC

d_call: TRBD2
clone_size: -
v_call: TRBV29-1
j_call: TRBJ2-7
cdr3_aa: CSVEDRERGTYEQYF
cdr3_nt: TGCAGCGTTGAAGATCGCGAGCGGGGTACCTACGAGCAGTACTTC

d_call: TRBD1
clone_size: -
v_call: TRBV5-1
j_call: TRBJ2-3
cdr3_aa: CASSRGQGTDTQYF
cdr3_nt: TGCGCCAGCAGCCGCGGACAGGGCACAGATACGCAGTATTTT

d_call: -
clone_size: -
v_call: TRBV9
j_call: TRBJ2-7
cdr3_aa: CASSVNSGEQYF
cdr3_nt: TGTGCCAGCAGCGTCAATTCAGGCGAGCAGTACTTC

d_call: TRBD2
clone_size: -
v_call: TRBV13
j_call: TRBJ2-1
cdr3_aa: CASSLYRLAGEQFF
cdr3_nt: TGTGCCAGCAGCTTATATAGACTAGCTGGTGAGCAGTTCTTC

d_call: -
clone_size: once
v_call: TRBV2
j_call: TRBJ2-5
cdr3_aa: CASSEMSRQETQYF
cdr3_nt: TGTGCCAGCAGTGAAATGTCTAGACAAGAGACCCAGTACTTC

d_call: -
clone_size: -
v_call: TRBV11-3
j_call: TRBJ1-4
cdr3_aa: CASSRPDGEEKLFF
cdr3_nt: TGTGCCAGCAGTCGACCCGACGGAGAAGAAAAACTGTTTTTT

d_call: TRBD1
clone_size: -
v_call: TRBV4-1
j_call: TRBJ1-6
cdr3_aa: CASSQDKRGRNSPLHF
cdr3_nt: TGCGCCAGCAGCCAAGATAAAAGGGGGCGAAATTCACCCCTCCACTTT

d_call: TRBD1
clone_size: -
v_call: TRBV9
j_call: TRBJ1-6
cdr3_aa: CASSLTGINSPLHF
cdr3_nt: TGTGCCAGCAGCTTGACAGGGATCAACTCACCCCTCCACTTT

d_call: -
clone_size: few
v_call: TRBV6-1
j_call: TRBJ2-5
cdr3_aa: CASSELRRLQETQYF
cdr3_nt: TGTGCCAGCAGTGAACTTAGACGACTCCAAGAGACCCAGTACTTC